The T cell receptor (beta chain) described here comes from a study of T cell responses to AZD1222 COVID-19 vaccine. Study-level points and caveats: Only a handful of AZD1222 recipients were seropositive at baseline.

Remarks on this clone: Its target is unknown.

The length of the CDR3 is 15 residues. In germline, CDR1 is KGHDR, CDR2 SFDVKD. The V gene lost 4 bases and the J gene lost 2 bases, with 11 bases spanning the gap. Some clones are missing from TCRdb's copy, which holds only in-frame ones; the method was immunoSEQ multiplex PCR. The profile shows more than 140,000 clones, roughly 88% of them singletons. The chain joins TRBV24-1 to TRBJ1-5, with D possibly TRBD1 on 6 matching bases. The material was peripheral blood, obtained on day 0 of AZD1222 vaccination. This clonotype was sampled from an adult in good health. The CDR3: CATSEGGWGNQPQHF. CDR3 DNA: TGTGCCACCAGTGAAGGGGGATGGGGCAATCAGCCCCAGCATTTT.